Sequencing of this T cell receptor beta chain was carried out in a study of response to subunit inactivated influenza vaccine (dated by TCRdb to 2017 to 2018). Notes on the research overall: Deep quantitative profiling of the T cell receptor repertoire was used in the study to follow responses to a trivalent subunit inactivated influenza vaccine.

This clonotype appeared a few times. There is no known antigen for this receptor. No qualities accompany the bases; no much larger clone lies one base away. General study outcomes and caveats: The authors proposed that each seasonal influenza vaccination may bring in only a limited number of new T cells.

The protocol used for the library was RT-PCR. The sequencer was an Illumina HiSeq 2500. Using fastp at Q25 and MiXCR, TCRdb reprocessed the public reads and kept productive beta chains. One record per CDR3 amino acid sequence lists the most common genes and DNA. The sample table shows about 780,000 distinct CDR3 sequences, and about a fifth are seen once. Jointly, the top ten make up approximately 11% of the sample. This specimen was PBMCs from blood, taken 4 to 6 days after vaccination. The source is a man between 50 and 59 years old who received an inactivated influenza vaccine. Donor details come from another sample of the same person, matched by shared clones.

Here the CDR3 is given as CAISDILGQDHYGYTF. Read as DNA, the sequence is TGTGCCATCAGTGATATATTGGGACAGGACCACTATGGCTACACCTTC. The V and J segments used are TRBV10-3 and TRBJ1-2; 8 of the junction bases match TRBD1. From the cysteine through the phenylalanine, the CDR3 covers 16 amino acids. Only the CDR3 DNA is retained, 48 bases long and in frame from the first base. Trimming takes 3 bases off V and 3 bases off J; junction bases not matched to a gene: 9. CDR1 and CDR2 are read off the germline V gene as ENHRY and SYGVKD.